One sample yielded the 14 T cell receptor beta chains listed below, sequenced in a study of T-cell memory formation after mild COVID-19. From the 5' RACE reads, TCRdb called clonotypes with MiXCR, one entry per CDR3 protein. The data show hundreds of thousands of distinct CDR3 sequences, around 28% seen once. The sample taken for sequencing was PBMCs or a T cell subset sorted from them (not recorded which). The receptors were sampled from an adult woman who had mild COVID-19 (a few samples of this study predate the infection). Cell type and time point are not known.

V is TRBV11-2 and J is TRBJ2-4; the D is unclear. The CDR3 totals 11 residues. Between the trimmed V and J ends, which lost 6 bases and 5 bases, there was a span of 5 bases. The germline gives CDR1 SGHAT, CDR2 FQNNGV. This CDR3 is CASSLENIQYF. CDR3 DNA: TGTGCCAGCAGTCTAGAAAACATTCAGTACTTC.

This clonotype was observed a handful of times. The V call is TRBV11-2, the J call TRBJ2-7; D not certain. The CDR3 runs 11 residues. V lost 3 bases, J lost 5 bases, and 5 bases lay in between. Germline lookup yields CDR1 SGHAT and CDR2 FQNNGV. The CDR3 sequence is CASSLPDEQYF. As DNA, the CDR3 is TGTGCCAGCAGCTTGCCGGACGAGCAGTACTTC.

In its sample, this clonotype was seen a few times. The chain uses TRBV29-1 and TRBJ1-2; 8 nucleotides align to TRBD1. In germline, CDR1 is SQVTM, CDR2 ANQGSEA. The CDR3 is 11 residues long. V lost 5 bases to trimming and J lost 9 bases; unmatched junction nucleotides: 5. This chain's CDR3 is CSVLTGARYTF. The CDR3 region has the DNA TGCAGCGTTCTGACAGGGGCCCGCTACACCTTC.

Many counts were recorded for this clonotype. This CDR3 is CASSLVMSGNTGELFF. The CDR3 bases are TGCGCCAGCAGCTTGGTGATGTCCGGCAACACCGGGGAGCTGTTTTTT. This sequence joins TRBV5-1 and TRBJ2-2; the D is unclear. CDR1 SGHRS and CDR2 YFSETQ come from the germline V gene. Trimming cost V 0 bases and J 2 bases, with 11 bases left between them. CDR3 length: 16 residues.

Points on this clonotype: At one boundary the junction diverges from the germline segment, which might be a read error. The rearrangement links TRBV6-6 to TRBJ1-5; 12 bases fit TRBD1. The CDR3 contains 16 residues. Germline values: CDR1 MNHNY, CDR2 SVGAGI (reference sequence). The CDR3 loop is CASSYILGQGAGDEDF. CDR3 nucleotides: TGTGCCAGCAGTTACATATTGGGACAGGGGGCCGGTGACGAGGATTTT.

This chain joins TRBV19 and TRBJ1-1; TRBD1 aligns across 9 bases. The CDR3 runs 13 residues. Germline loops: CDR1 LNHDA, CDR2 SQIVND (reference sequence). After removal of 8 bases from V and 3 bases from J, the junction contained 4 bases not matched to a gene. The CDR3 DNA reads TGTGCCAGTCGGACAGGGGTTTACACTGAAGCTTTCTTT. Protein: CASRTGVYTEAFF.

The rearrangement links TRBV6-1 to TRBJ1-2, with 11 bases matching TRBD1. CDR3 size: 17 residues. V lost 6 bases and J lost 1; bases outside the gene matches: 10. The germline V gene has CDR1 MNHNS and CDR2 SASEGT. Written as DNA, the CDR3 is TGTGCCAGCAGCTCTCGGACAGGGGGCGTTGGTAACTATGGCTACACCTTC. Translated: CASSSRTGGVGNYGYTF.

The V gene is TRBV2, the J gene TRBJ2-5, with TRBD1 matching over 7 bases. This CDR3 region has 16 residues. CDR1 and CDR2 from the germline V gene are SNHLY and FYNNEI. V shed 6 bases and J 1 base; nucleotides not matched to a gene: 11. The CDR3 is CASRTTKGQTQETQYF. The CDR3 coding sequence is TGTGCCAGCAGAACAACAAAGGGACAGACCCAAGAGACCCAGTACTTC.

In its sample, this clonotype was seen a few times. The chain has TRBV12-3 or TRBV12-4 and TRBJ2-1; TRBD2 matches 10 bases. V shed 10 bases, J shed 5 bases, and the junction held 8 bases outside the gene matches. The CDR3 sequence is 14 residues long. This CDR3 reads CATTTSGINNEQFF. The CDR3 nucleotides read TGTGCCACAACAACTAGCGGGATCAACAATGAGCAGTTCTTC.

The chain combines TRBV27 with TRBJ2-2; D is undetermined. V shed 6 bases and J shed 17 bases, with 16 bases lying between them. In germline, CDR1 is MNHEY, CDR2 SMNVEV (reference sequence). The CDR3 consists of 11 residues. The CDR3 DNA reads TGTGCCAGCAGAAATACCGGGCTGCTCTTTTTT. This sequence encodes CASRNTGLLFF.

J is TRBJ2-7 and V is TRBV24-1; 8 bases fit TRBD1. Germline V lookup: CDR1 KGHDR, CDR2 SFDVKD. The CDR3 has 14 residues. Losses at the gene ends were 4 bases for V and 6 bases for J; bases not matched to a gene: 7. CDR3 sequence reads: CATSDSRTGTEQYF. The CDR3 DNA follows: TGTGCCACCAGTGACAGCCGGACAGGGACCGAGCAGTACTTC.

This clonotype came up a few times. The chain uses TRBV6-1 and TRBJ2-1; 9 bases fit TRBD2. CDR1 MNHNS and CDR2 SASEGT come from the germline V gene. This CDR3 contains 15 residues. V was pared by 0 bases and J by 4 bases, with 1 base of the junction left unmatched. The CDR3 bases are TGTGCCAGCAGTGAAGCTAGCGGGGGTTACAATGAGCAGTTCTTC. This translates into CASSEASGGYNEQFF.

J is TRBJ2-7 and V is TRBV20-1, with TRBD2 identical over 13 bases. This CDR3 has 14 amino acids. V shed 5 bases and J 2 bases; nucleotides not matched to a gene: 3. Germline lookup yields CDR1 DFQATT and CDR2 SNEGSKA (reference sequence). CDR3 residues: CSAGTSGVAYEQYF. The CDR3 nucleotides read TGCAGTGCTGGGACTAGCGGGGTGGCCTACGAGCAGTACTTC.

The chain uses TRBV25-1 and TRBJ1-2; tentative D call: TRBD1 (6 bases). CDR1 is MGHDK and CDR2 is SYGVNS in the germline V gene. The CDR3 length is 13 residues. With 4 bases removed from V and 4 bases from J, the gap between germline ends came to 10 bases. The CDR3 is CASSGGTIYGYTF. The CDR3 DNA sequence: TGTGCCAGCAGTGGCGGGACAATCTATGGCTACACCTTC.